This record looks at one T cell receptor beta chain sequence and its context. This entry comes from a study of blood T cell repertoires in COVID-19. Study information: COVID-19 samples from acute and convalescent phases originated in the United States, Italy and Spain. The analysed material was cDNA or gDNA that came from T cells, B-cell-depleted T cells, or PBMCs.

In the authors' workflow: Amplification of reference gene primers provided the estimated nucleated cell counts. The assay was immunoSEQ multiplex PCR, and TCRdb's table has in-frame clones only and misses some. The V and J calls and the clone size are those of that table, but D and trimming were determined from the DNA. This table has 40,000 to 50,000 clones, approximately 83% appearing once. Sample: peripheral blood. The clonotype originates from a woman of 80 years or more with acute or convalescent COVID-19.

The CDR3 reads CASSLGGLAGQETQYF. DNA for the CDR3: TGTGCCAGCAGCTTAGGCGGTCTAGCGGGCCAAGAGACCCAGTACTTC. This chain uses TRBV7-2 with TRBJ2-5; 8 bases are a match to TRBD2. This CDR3 is built from 16 residues. With 1 base clipped from V and 1 base from J, the junction kept 5 bases outside the gene matches. Germline CDR1 is SGHTA and CDR2 is FQGNSA.